The source of this T cell receptor beta chain is a study of beta chain features in type 1 diabetes. Worth noting for this clone: Its antigen is undetermined. The conserved phenylalanine or tryptophan normally closing the CDR3 is absent here, so this likely arose from a read error. No DNA is shown, since the ends of the CDR3 on it are uncertain; the CDR3 is the one TCRdb lists.

Of the isolated RNA, all was reverse transcribed, and so the sequenced material was expressed TCRB transcripts. Profiled with immunoSEQ multiplex PCR; TCRdb holds only in-frame clones, not every one. Found here are some 250,000 clones, around 9.9% of them singletons; the top ten hold around 0.015%. Points from the study as a whole: Patients with Type 1 diabetes showed moderately but significantly shorter TCRB CDR3s in all four CD4+ subsets.

What was sequenced was naive CD4+ T cells from blood. The source of this sequence is a man aged 25 to 45 with type 1 diabetes.

The CDR3 spells CASSYTGDTPHQ. The chain couples TRBV2 to TRBJ1-2; the table gives TRBD1 as D, unverified against the DNA. The V gene's germline CDR1 is SNHLY and CDR2 FYNNEI. The CDR3 numbers 12 amino acids, ends counted.